This T cell receptor beta chain is drawn from a study of shared clonotypes between healthy human individuals. V was pared by 3 bases and J by 8 bases, with 1 base of the junction left unmatched. This CDR3 contains 13 residues. Germline V gives CDR1 SQVTM, CDR2 ANQGSEA. Findings and caveats of the study: A small donor pool kept down the genetic and exposure-history diversity that was represented.

This clone was counted only a few times. What it binds is unknown. Clones were sequenced by immunoSEQ multiplex PCR, and TCRdb holds only the in-frame ones, with some missing. The table lists approximately 2.5 million clones, around nine tenths of them singletons. CD4+ cells yielded CD45RA+ naive and CD45RA-negative memory subsets. The chain recombines TRBV29-1 with TRBJ1-6, with 10 bases matching TRBD1. This TCR was sampled from a man aged 18 to 30 in good health. Sequences were obtained from naive CD4+ T cells sorted from blood. The subset denotes: CD45RA+ positively selected. Written as DNA, the CDR3 is TGCAGCGTTGAGGGGACAGGGGATTCACCCCTCCACTTT. As protein: CSVEGTGDSPLHF.